The 6 T cell receptor beta chains below come from one sample, sequenced in a study of blood T cell repertoires in COVID-19. Clones were read by immunoSEQ multiplex PCR, and TCRdb kept only the in-frame ones, dropping some. The sample records 450,000 to 500,000 clones, around 85% being singletons. What was sequenced was PBMCs or T cells enriched from blood (not recorded which). The receptors originated from an older woman who had recovered from COVID-19.

V usage is TRBV15 and J usage is TRBJ2-7; D remains unclear. Germline assignment: CDR1 LNHNV and CDR2 YYDKDF (reference sequence). CDR3 length: 14 residues. V lost 1 base to trimming and J lost 6 bases, with 13 bases between them. The CDR3: CATSRVGWAGEQYV. The CDR3 nucleotides read TGTGCCACCAGCAGAGTAGGTTGGGCAGGCGAGCAGTACGTC.

The chain links TRBV28 to TRBJ1-1; unclear D gene. Trimming removed 5 bases from V and 6 bases from J, with 16 bases in between. The CDR3 covers 14 residues. Germline loops: CDR1 MDHEN, CDR2 SYDVKM. The CDR3 spells CASSPSGRQAEAFF. In DNA, the CDR3 is TGTGCCAGCAGTCCCTCCGGCCGGCAGGCTGAAGCTTTCTTT. The whole variable domain, remainder taken from reference TRBV28 and TRBJ1-1, is DVKVTQSSRYLVKRTGEKVFLECVQDMDHENMFWYRQDPGLGLRLIYFSYDVKMKEKGDIPEGYSVSREKKERFSLILESASTNQTSMYLCASSPSGRQAEAFFGQGTRLTVV.

The gene calls are TRBV5-1 and TRBJ2-7, with 7 bases identical to TRBD1. The CDR3 length is 16 residues. The V segment lost 4 bases and the J segment 0 bases; nucleotides outside the gene matches: 10. Germline lookup yields CDR1 SGHRS and CDR2 YFSETQ. The CDR3 region is CASSGRQGMASYEQYF. CDR3 in DNA: TGCGCCAGCAGCGGGCGACAGGGAATGGCCTCCTACGAGCAGTACTTC.

The chain has TRBV7-2 and TRBJ2-7; D perhaps matches TRBD2 (6 bases). Trimming stripped 1 base from V and 3 bases from J, with 25 bases between. CDR3 length: 19 residues. Germline CDR1 SGHTA, CDR2 FQGNSA. In DNA, the CDR3 is TGTGCCAGCAGCTTAGTGGGTTTTGGGAGGAGGGGAAGGGACTACGAGCAGTACGTC. Protein product: CASSLVGFGRRGRDYEQYV.

The chain's CDR3 is CASSLTRDRLDTQYF. CDR3 nucleotides: TGTGCCAGCAGCTTGACCAGGGATCGGCTAGATACGCAGTATTTT. The chain carries TRBV3-1 (or the pseudogene TRBV3-2) and TRBJ2-3; possible D gene TRBD1, 5 bases. Per the germline V gene, CDR1 is LGHDT and CDR2 is YNNKEL (reference sequence). This CDR3 has 15 amino acids. Trimming removed 5 bases from V and 5 bases from J, with 17 bases in between.

This sequence joins TRBV5-1 and TRBJ2-1; 14 nucleotides match TRBD2. The V segment lost 5 bases and the J segment 8 bases; nucleotides outside the gene matches: 6. This CDR3 has 15 residues. Germline V gene lookup returns CDR1 SGHRS and CDR2 YFSETQ. CDR3 amino acids: CASSRTSGGIYEQFF. DNA for the CDR3: TGCGCCAGCAGTCGGACTAGCGGGGGGATCTATGAGCAGTTCTTC.